Reported below is one T cell receptor beta chain. The data stem from a study of cytomegalovirus exposure and HLA in healthy donors. Study summary: In an early release, HLA-typed donors contributed about 80 million unique TCR sequences.

Researchers ran the PCR with 60 Vbeta and 13 Jbeta primers. The method was immunoSEQ multiplex PCR; TCRdb's version includes in-frame clones alone and lacks a portion of them. The specimen's table records under 60,000 clones. V was clipped by 1 base and J by 2 bases; unmatched bases: 5. Germline V lookup: CDR1 MGHRA, CDR2 YSYEKL. CDR3 length: 16 residues. The sequenced material came from PBMCs. The chain joins TRBV4-1 to TRBJ2-1, with 7 bases matching TRBD2. This TCR derives from a woman under 40 in good health and CMV-seropositive. The CDR3 DNA follows: TGCGCCAGCAGCCAAGGGTCAGCGGGAACCTACAATGAGCAGTTCTTC. It encodes CASSQGSAGTYNEQFF.